This TCR beta chain emerged from a study of regulatory T cells in long-lasting Graves disease. Background on the study: Newly diagnosed Graves' patients had taken antithyroid drugs under 3 months. The study's findings and limits: Graves' patients with persistent disease showed TCR diversity lower than patients newly diagnosed.

This CDR3 is 13 amino acids long. V lost 3 bases, J lost 6 bases, and 7 bases stayed unmatched. CDR1 and CDR2 from the germline V gene are DFQATT and SNEGSKA (reference sequence). CDR3-region Arm-PCR and iRepertoire HTBI primers produced the TCR beta libraries. Each CDR3 protein gets one entry after TCRdb re-called the multiplex PCR reads with MiXCR. The data contain 600,000 to 650,000 distinct CDR3 sequences, less than 20% of them singletons. The time point is: newly diagnosed GD, antithyroid drugs for less than 3 months. There was RNA extracted from PBMCs, and the TCR library was made from it. On this clonotype itself: What it binds is not known.

These data are also associated with another study on T cells in Graves' hyperthyroidism and ophthalmopathy.

The chain uses TRBV20-1 and TRBJ1-2, with 7 bases that match TRBD1. The source of this sequence is a woman in her twenties or thirties with Graves disease. Here the sequenced sample was peripheral blood mononuclear cells (PBMCs), taken at new diagnosis, from a patient treated with antithyroid drugs. This CDR3 is CSASLPTGHGYTF. CDR3 DNA: TGCAGTGCTAGTCTCCCGACAGGGCATGGCTACACCTTC.